This T cell receptor (beta chain) is from a study of T cells in Graves' hyperthyroidism and ophthalmopathy. Study observations and caveats: Most thyroid-expanded clonotypes above 0.001 were also found in blood. Ophthalmopathy was told apart from stable hyperthyroidism by a 13 V-J model. The model forecast ophthalmopathy, anticipating it by a median around 6.4 months before onset.

Only a few counts were recorded for this clonotype. Antigen specificity is unknown. Amplification targeted TCR beta CDR3 regions from RNA transcripts. Carried out on the TCR CDR3, a first-round RT-PCR used the HTBI primer set. TCRdb called the multiplex PCR reads again in MiXCR, with one record for every CDR3 protein. Among about 580,000 distinct CDR3 sequences listed, around 46% were seen once. The sequence derives from a woman aged 18-29 years with Graves' hyperthyroidism. The source material was peripheral blood or thyroid tissue (not recorded which).

The CDR3 nucleotides are TGTGCCAGCAGTTACCCTAGGACAGGACGTGCAACTAATGAAAAACTGTTTTTT. It yields the protein CASSYPRTGRATNEKLFF. The chain is built from TRBV6-5 and TRBJ1-4; 7 bases match TRBD1. CDR1 is MNHEY and CDR2 is SVGAGI in the germline V gene. The CDR3 extends over 18 amino acids. V shed 2 bases, J shed 0 bases, and the junction held 9 bases outside the gene matches.